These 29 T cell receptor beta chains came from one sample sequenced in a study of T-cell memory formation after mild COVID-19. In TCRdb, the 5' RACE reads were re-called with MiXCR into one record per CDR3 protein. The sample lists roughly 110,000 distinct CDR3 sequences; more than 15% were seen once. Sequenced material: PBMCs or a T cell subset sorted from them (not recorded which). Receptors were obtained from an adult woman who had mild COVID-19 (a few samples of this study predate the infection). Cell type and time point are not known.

CDR3 region: CASTGGTGEQYF. DNA of the CDR3: TGTGCCAGCACCGGGGGGACAGGCGAGCAGTACTTC. The chain couples TRBV27 to TRBJ2-7, with D perhaps TRBD1 (8 bases). The ends were cut back, 7 bases at V and 6 bases at J, with 13 bases in the middle. This CDR3 is 12 amino acids long. The germline CDR1 and CDR2 sequences are MNHEY and SMNVEV (reference sequence).

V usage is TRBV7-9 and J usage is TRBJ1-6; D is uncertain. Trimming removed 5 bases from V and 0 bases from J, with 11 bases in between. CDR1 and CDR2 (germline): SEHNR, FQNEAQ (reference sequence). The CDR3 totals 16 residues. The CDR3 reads CASSPSPGSYNSPLHF. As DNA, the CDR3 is TGTGCCAGCAGCCCGTCCCCCGGCTCCTATAATTCACCCCTCCACTTT.

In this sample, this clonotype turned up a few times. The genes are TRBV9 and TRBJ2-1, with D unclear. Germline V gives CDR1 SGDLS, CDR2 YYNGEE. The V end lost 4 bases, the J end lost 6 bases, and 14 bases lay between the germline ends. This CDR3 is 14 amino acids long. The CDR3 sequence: CASSPVVLFNEQFF. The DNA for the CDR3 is TGTGCCAGCAGCCCAGTTGTCCTTTTCAATGAGCAGTTCTTC.

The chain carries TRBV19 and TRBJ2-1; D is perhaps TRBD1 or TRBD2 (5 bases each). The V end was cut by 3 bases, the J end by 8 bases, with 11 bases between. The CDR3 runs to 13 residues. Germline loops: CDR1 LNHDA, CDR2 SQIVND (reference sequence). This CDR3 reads CASSIRAEDEQFF. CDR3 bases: TGTGCCAGTAGTATCAGGGCGGAGGATGAGCAGTTCTTC.

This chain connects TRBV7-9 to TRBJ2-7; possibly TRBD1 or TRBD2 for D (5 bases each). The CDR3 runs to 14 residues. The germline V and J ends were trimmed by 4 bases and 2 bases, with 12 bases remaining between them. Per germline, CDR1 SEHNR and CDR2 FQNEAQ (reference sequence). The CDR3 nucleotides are TGTGCCAGCAGCTCCTCCGGGACCACCTACGAGCAGTACTTC. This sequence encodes CASSSSGTTYEQYF.

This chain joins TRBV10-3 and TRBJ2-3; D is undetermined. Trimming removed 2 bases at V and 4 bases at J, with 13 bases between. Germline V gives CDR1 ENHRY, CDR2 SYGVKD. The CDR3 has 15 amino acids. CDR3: CAISEEDAQADTQYF. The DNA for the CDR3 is TGTGCCATCAGTGAGGAAGATGCCCAAGCAGATACGCAGTATTTT.

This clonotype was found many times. The CDR3 DNA reads TGTGCCTGGAGGCTTGCCAGGACAACAAGAACTACGGGCTACACCTTC. As protein: CAWRLARTTRTTGYTF. The chain has TRBV30 and TRBJ1-2, with a tentative D call TRBD1 (5 bases). Germline assignment: CDR1 GTSNPN and CDR2 SVGIG (reference sequence). This CDR3 comprises 16 residues. Trimming removed 3 bases from V and 8 bases from J, with 25 bases in between.

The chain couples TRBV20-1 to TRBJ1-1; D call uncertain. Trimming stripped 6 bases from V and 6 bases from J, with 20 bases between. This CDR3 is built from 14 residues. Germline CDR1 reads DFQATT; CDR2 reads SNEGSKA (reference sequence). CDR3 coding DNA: TGCAGTGCCGGCATCCCGACAAATCGGCCTGAAGCTTTCTTT. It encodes CSAGIPTNRPEAFF.

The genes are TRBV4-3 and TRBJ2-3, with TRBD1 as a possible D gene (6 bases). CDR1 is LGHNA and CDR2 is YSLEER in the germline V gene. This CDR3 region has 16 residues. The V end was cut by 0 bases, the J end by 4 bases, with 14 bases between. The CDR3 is CASSQEPGEGADTQYF. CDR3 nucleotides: TGCGCCAGCAGCCAAGAGCCAGGGGAAGGGGCAGATACGCAGTATTTT.

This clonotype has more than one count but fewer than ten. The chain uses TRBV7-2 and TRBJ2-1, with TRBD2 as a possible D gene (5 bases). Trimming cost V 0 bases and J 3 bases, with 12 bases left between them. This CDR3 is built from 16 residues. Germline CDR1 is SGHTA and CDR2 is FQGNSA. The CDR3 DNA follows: TGTGCCAGCAGCTTAGCGCGGGTTGGGCGCTACAATGAGCAGTTCTTC. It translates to CASSLARVGRYNEQFF.

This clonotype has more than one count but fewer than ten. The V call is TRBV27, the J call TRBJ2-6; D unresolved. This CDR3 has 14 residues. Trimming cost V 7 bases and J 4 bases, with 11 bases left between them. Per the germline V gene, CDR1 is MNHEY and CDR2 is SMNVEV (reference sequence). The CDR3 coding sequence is TGTGCCAGCAACGTAAGGTACGGGGCCAACGTCCTGACTTTC. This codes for CASNVRYGANVLTF.

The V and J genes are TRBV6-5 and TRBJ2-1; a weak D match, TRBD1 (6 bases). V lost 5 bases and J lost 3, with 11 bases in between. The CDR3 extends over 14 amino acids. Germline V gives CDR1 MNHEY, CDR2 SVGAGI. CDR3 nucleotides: TGTGCCAGCAGTAGGGACACCGGCTACAATGAGCAGTTCTTC. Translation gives CASSRDTGYNEQFF.

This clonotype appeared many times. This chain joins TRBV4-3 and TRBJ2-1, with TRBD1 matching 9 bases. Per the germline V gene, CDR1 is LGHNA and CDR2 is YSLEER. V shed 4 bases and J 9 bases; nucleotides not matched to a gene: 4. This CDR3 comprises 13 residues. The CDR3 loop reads CASSPGQGGEQFF. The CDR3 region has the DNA TGCGCCAGCAGCCCGGGACAGGGAGGTGAGCAGTTCTTC.

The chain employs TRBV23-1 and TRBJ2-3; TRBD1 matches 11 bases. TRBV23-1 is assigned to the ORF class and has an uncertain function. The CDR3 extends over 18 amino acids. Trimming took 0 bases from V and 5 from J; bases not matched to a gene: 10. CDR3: CASSQSSYYGTGGDTQYF. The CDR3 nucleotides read TGCGCCAGCAGTCAATCGTCCTATTACGGGACAGGGGGAGATACGCAGTATTTT.

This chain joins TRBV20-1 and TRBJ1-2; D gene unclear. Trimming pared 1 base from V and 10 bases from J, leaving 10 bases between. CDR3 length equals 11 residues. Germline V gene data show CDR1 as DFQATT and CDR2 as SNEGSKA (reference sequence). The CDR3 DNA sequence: TGCAGTGCTAGAGGAGAGGGCCTCTACACCTTC. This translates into CSARGEGLYTF.

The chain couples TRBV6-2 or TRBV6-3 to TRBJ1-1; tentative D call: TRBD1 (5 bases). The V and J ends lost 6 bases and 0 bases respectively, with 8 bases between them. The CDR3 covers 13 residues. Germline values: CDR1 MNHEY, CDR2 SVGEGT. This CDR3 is CASRTVMNTEAFF. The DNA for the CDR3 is TGTGCCAGCAGGACAGTAATGAACACTGAAGCTTTCTTT.

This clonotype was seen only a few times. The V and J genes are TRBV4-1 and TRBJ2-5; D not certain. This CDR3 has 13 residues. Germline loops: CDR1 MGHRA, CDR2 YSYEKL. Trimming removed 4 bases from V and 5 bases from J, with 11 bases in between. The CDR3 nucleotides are TGCGCCAGCAGCCCCTTTAGTCGGGAGACCCAGTACTTC. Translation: CASSPFSRETQYF.

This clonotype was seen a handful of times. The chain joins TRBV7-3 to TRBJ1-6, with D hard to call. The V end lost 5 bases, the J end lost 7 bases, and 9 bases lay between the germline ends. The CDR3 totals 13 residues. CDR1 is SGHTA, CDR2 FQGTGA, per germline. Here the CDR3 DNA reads TGTGCCAGCAGCCTCGGAGGGAATTCACCCCTCCACTTT. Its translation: CASSLGGNSPLHF. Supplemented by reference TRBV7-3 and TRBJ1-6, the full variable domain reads GAGVSQTPSNKVTEKGKYVELRCDPISGHTALYWYRQSLGQGPEFLIYFQGTGAADDSGLPNDRFFAVRPEGSVSTLKIQRTERGDSAVYLCASSLGGNSPLHFGNGTRLTVT.

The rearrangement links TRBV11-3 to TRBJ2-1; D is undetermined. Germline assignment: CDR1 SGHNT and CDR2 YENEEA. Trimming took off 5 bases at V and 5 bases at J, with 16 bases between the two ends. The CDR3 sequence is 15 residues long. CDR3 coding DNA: TGTGCCAGCAGCCCCAGACCCTCTCTTAACAATGAGCAGTTCTTC. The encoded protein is CASSPRPSLNNEQFF.

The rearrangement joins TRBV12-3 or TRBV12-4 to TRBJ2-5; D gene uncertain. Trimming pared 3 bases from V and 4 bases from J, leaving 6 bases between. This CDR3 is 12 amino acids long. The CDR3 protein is CASSFERETQYF. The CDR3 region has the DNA TGTGCCAGCAGTTTTGAAAGAGAGACCCAGTACTTC.

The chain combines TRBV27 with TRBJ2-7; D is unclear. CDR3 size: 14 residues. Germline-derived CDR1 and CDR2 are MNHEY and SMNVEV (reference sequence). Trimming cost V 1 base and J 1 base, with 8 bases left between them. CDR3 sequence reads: CASSLLMGSYEQYF. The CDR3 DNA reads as TGTGCCAGCAGTTTATTGATGGGTTCCTACGAGCAGTACTTC.

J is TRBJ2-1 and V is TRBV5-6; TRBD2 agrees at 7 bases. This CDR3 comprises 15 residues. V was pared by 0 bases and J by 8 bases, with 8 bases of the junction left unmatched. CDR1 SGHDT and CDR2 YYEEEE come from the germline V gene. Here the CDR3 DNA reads TGTGCCAGCAGCTTGGGGGTACTAGCGTTCGATGAGCAGTTCTTC. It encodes CASSLGVLAFDEQFF.

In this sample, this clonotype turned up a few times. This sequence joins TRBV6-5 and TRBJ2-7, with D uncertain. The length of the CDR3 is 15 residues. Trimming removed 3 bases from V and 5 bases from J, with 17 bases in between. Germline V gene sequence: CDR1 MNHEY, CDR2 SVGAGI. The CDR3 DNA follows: TGTGCCAGCAGTTATACGGTATGGGGTAGACACGAGCAGTACTTC. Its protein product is CASSYTVWGRHEQYF.

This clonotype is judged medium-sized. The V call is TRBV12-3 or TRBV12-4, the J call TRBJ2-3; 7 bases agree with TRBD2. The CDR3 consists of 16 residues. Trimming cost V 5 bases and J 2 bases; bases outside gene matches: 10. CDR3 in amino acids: CASSLFSAGDTDTQYF. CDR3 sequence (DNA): TGTGCCAGCAGTCTTTTTTCGGCGGGGGACACAGATACGCAGTATTTT.

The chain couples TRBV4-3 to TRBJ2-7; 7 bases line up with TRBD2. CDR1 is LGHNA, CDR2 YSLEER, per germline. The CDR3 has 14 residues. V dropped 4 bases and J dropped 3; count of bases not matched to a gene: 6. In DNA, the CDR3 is TGCGCCAGCAGCCTAGAGCGGGATGACTACGAGCAGTACTTC. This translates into CASSLERDDYEQYF.

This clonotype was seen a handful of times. The CDR3, as DNA: TGTGCCTCCAGGCCAGGCGCGGATGAGCAGTTCTTC. The encoded protein is CASRPGADEQFF. The chain carries TRBV25-1 and TRBJ2-1; no firm D call. The CDR3 consists of 12 residues. Germline V gene sequence: CDR1 MGHDK, CDR2 SYGVNS. Trimming removed 11 bases at V and 8 bases at J, with 16 bases between. Together with reference TRBV25-1 and TRBJ2-1, the CDR3 gives the full variable domain: EADIYQTPRYLVIGTGKKITLECSQTMGHDKMYWYQQDPGMELHLIHYSYGVNSTEKGDLSSESTVSRIRTEHFPLTLESARPSHTSQYLCASRPGADEQFFGPGTRLTVL.

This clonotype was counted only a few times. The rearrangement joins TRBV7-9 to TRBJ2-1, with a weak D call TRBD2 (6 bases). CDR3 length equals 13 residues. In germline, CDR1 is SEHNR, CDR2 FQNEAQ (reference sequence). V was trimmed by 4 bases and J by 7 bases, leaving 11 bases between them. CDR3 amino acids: CASSSEEGNEQFF. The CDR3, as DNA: TGTGCCAGCAGCTCGGAGGAGGGGAATGAGCAGTTCTTC.

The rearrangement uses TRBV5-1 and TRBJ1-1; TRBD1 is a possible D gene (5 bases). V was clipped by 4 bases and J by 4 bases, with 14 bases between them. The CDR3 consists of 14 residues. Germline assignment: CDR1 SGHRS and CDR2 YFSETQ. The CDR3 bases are TGCGCCAGCAGCCCGGGGCGGGGACCCACTGAAGCTTTCTTT. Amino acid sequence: CASSPGRGPTEAFF.

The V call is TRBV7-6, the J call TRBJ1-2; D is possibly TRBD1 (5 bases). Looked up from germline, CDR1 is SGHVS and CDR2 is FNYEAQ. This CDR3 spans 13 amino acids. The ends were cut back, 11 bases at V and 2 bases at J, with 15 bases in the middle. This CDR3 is CAVLEGPNYGYTF. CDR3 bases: TGTGCCGTTCTCGAGGGGCCCAACTATGGCTACACCTTC.